Listed below are T cell receptor beta chains from one sample, sequenced in a study of blood T cell repertoires in COVID-19. Assay: immunoSEQ multiplex PCR; the TCRdb copy retains only in-frame clones and omits some. The sample has fewer than 300,000 clones, roughly 87% seen once. Sequenced: peripheral blood. The receptors here all came from a woman in her 30s with acute or convalescent COVID-19. The CDR3 runs from the conserved cysteine through the conserved F or W. The order of the fields is V gene, J gene, clone size, D gene, CDR3 protein, CDR3 DNA. A D gene is named only where the DNA matches it firmly. Clone sizes are given selectively: once, few, many, or a class where the clone is expanded.

v_call: TRBV3-1/TRBV3-2; j_call: TRBJ1-6; clone_size: -; d_call: -; cdr3_aa: CASSQEIGRVYSPLHF; cdr3_nt: TGTGCCAGCAGCCAAGAAATCGGCAGGGTATACTCACCCCTCCACTTT
v_call: TRBV19; j_call: TRBJ2-7; clone_size: once; d_call: TRBD2; cdr3_aa: CASSIGGSFPYEQYF; cdr3_nt: TGTGCCAGTAGTATAGGCGGGAGTTTTCCCTACGAGCAGTACTTC
v_call: TRBV13; j_call: TRBJ2-3; clone_size: -; d_call: -; cdr3_aa: CASSLSRASTDTQYF; cdr3_nt: TGTGCCAGCAGCTTAAGCAGGGCTAGCACAGATACGCAGTATTTT
v_call: TRBV29-1; j_call: TRBJ1-3; clone_size: -; d_call: -; cdr3_aa: CSVDIGSSGNTIYF; cdr3_nt: TGCAGCGTTGATATAGGGAGCTCTGGAAACACCATATATTTT
v_call: TRBV5-1; j_call: TRBJ2-3; clone_size: -; d_call: -; cdr3_aa: CASSLRSVTDTQYF; cdr3_nt: TGCGCCAGCAGCTTGCGCTCAGTCACAGATACGCAGTATTTT
v_call: TRBV6-5; j_call: TRBJ2-7; clone_size: -; d_call: TRBD1; cdr3_aa: CASSLQQGAVYEQYF; cdr3_nt: TGTGCCAGCAGTCTACAACAGGGGGCGGTATACGAGCAGTACTTC
v_call: TRBV6-5; j_call: TRBJ1-3; clone_size: -; d_call: TRBD1; cdr3_aa: CASETGGSGNTIYF; cdr3_nt: TGTGCCAGCGAGACAGGGGGCAGTGGAAACACCATATATTTT
v_call: TRBV3-1/TRBV3-2; j_call: TRBJ1-3; clone_size: -; d_call: -; cdr3_aa: CASSQARGSGNTIYF; cdr3_nt: TGTGCCAGCAGCCAAGCACGGGGCTCTGGAAACACCATATATTTT
v_call: TRBV7-2; j_call: TRBJ1-3; clone_size: -; d_call: -; cdr3_aa: CASSLLQDIGFGNTIYF; cdr3_nt: TGTGCCAGCAGCCTCCTCCAGGACATAGGCTTTGGAAACACCATATATTTT
v_call: TRBV6-1; j_call: TRBJ1-1; clone_size: -; d_call: -; cdr3_aa: CASSEAILNTQNTEAFF; cdr3_nt: TGTGCCAGCAGTGAAGCCATACTAAATACACAGAACACTGAAGCTTTCTTT
v_call: TRBV6-5; j_call: TRBJ2-1; clone_size: -; d_call: -; cdr3_aa: CASSYPAPGFEQFF; cdr3_nt: TGTGCCAGCAGTTACCCAGCGCCTGGTTTTGAGCAGTTCTTC
v_call: TRBV5-1; j_call: TRBJ2-2; clone_size: -; d_call: -; cdr3_aa: CASSLAADTGELFF; cdr3_nt: TGCGCCAGCAGCTTGGCCGCGGACACCGGGGAGCTGTTTTTT
v_call: TRBV19; j_call: TRBJ1-5; clone_size: -; d_call: TRBD1; cdr3_aa: CAGAPGTGGLGQPQHF; cdr3_nt: TGTGCCGGGGCCCCCGGGACAGGGGGCTTGGGTCAGCCCCAGCATTTT
v_call: TRBV5-1; j_call: TRBJ1-5; clone_size: -; d_call: TRBD1; cdr3_aa: CASSPGGTGNQPQHF; cdr3_nt: TGCGCCAGCAGCCCAGGGGGGACAGGGAATCAGCCCCAGCATTTT
v_call: TRBV7-2; j_call: TRBJ2-1; clone_size: -; d_call: TRBD2; cdr3_aa: CASSSAAREINEQFF; cdr3_nt: TGTGCCAGCAGCTCAGCGGCGCGGGAGATCAATGAGCAGTTCTTC
v_call: TRBV7-2; j_call: TRBJ1-6; clone_size: -; d_call: TRBD1; cdr3_aa: CASSLFAWTGTMGNSPLHF; cdr3_nt: TGTGCCAGCAGCTTATTTGCGTGGACAGGGACTATGGGAAATTCACCCCTCCACTTT
v_call: TRBV9; j_call: TRBJ2-5; clone_size: -; d_call: -; cdr3_aa: CASSAQVGRETQYF; cdr3_nt: TGTGCCAGCAGCGCCCAAGTGGGCCGGGAGACCCAGTACTTC
v_call: TRBV7-9; j_call: TRBJ1-4; clone_size: -; d_call: -; cdr3_aa: CASSLGQGNEKLFF; cdr3_nt: TGTGCCAGCAGCTTGGGGCAGGGGAATGAAAAACTGTTTTTT
v_call: TRBV5-1; j_call: TRBJ2-7; clone_size: -; d_call: TRBD1; cdr3_aa: CASSLGPMGTGLLSYEQYF; cdr3_nt: TGCGCCAGCAGCTTGGGGCCGATGGGGACAGGTCTCCTTTCCTACGAGCAGTACTTC
v_call: TRBV11-1; j_call: TRBJ2-1; clone_size: -; d_call: -; cdr3_aa: CASSDRVTGRNEQFF; cdr3_nt: TGTGCCAGCAGCGACCGGGTCACAGGGCGGAATGAGCAGTTCTTC
v_call: TRBV13; j_call: TRBJ2-2; clone_size: -; d_call: -; cdr3_aa: CASSLVSSVSGGGGQLFF; cdr3_nt: TGTGCCAGCAGCTTAGTTTCTTCAGTTTCAGGAGGGGGCGGGCAGCTGTTTTTT
v_call: TRBV4-2; j_call: TRBJ1-4; clone_size: -; d_call: -; cdr3_aa: CASSQEQPTKEKLFF; cdr3_nt: TGTGCCAGCAGCCAAGAACAGCCAACAAAAGAAAAACTGTTTTTT
v_call: TRBV7-9; j_call: TRBJ1-3; clone_size: -; d_call: TRBD1; cdr3_aa: CASSQAGQGAKGNTIYF; cdr3_nt: TGTGCCAGCAGCCAGGCCGGACAGGGGGCCAAAGGAAACACCATATATTTT
v_call: TRBV7-6; j_call: TRBJ2-2; clone_size: -; d_call: TRBD2; cdr3_aa: CASRVAGGPGNTGELFF; cdr3_nt: TGTGCCAGCAGGGTAGCGGGAGGGCCGGGGAACACCGGGGAGCTGTTTTTT
v_call: TRBV30; j_call: TRBJ1-3; clone_size: -; d_call: TRBD1; cdr3_aa: CAWSVDRGYSGNTIYF; cdr3_nt: TGTGCCTGGAGTGTGGACAGGGGATACTCTGGAAACACCATATATTTT
v_call: TRBV11-2; j_call: TRBJ1-2; clone_size: -; d_call: TRBD1; cdr3_aa: CASSLYQGGAAPGGYTF; cdr3_nt: TGTGCCAGCAGTCTCTATCAGGGGGGCGCAGCCCCTGGTGGCTACACCTTC
v_call: TRBV7-9; j_call: TRBJ2-5; clone_size: -; d_call: -; cdr3_aa: CASSLSDYPQETQYF; cdr3_nt: TGTGCCAGCAGCTTATCCGACTACCCCCAAGAGACCCAGTACTTC